One and the same sample provided the 27 T cell receptor beta chains below, sequenced in a study of T-cell reconstitution after alpha-beta-depleted transplantation in children. Unique molecular identifiers were used to barcode this TCRbeta library. MiXCR, applied by TCRdb to the PCR reads, yields one record per CDR3 protein. The top ten clones hold 28% of a sample with 200,000 to 250,000 distinct CDR3 sequences, approximately 10% of them seen once. The source was PBMCs, collected before TCRalphabeta/CD19-depleted stem cell transplant. The receptors stem from a child in the first two years of life with acute myeloid leukemia, due to receive a stem cell transplant.

This clonotype was recorded at least ten times. The CDR3 is CASSYTDFTGSGELFF. DNA for the CDR3: TGTGCCAGCAGCTATACCGACTTTACAGGTTCCGGGGAGCTGTTTTTT. The J gene is TRBJ2-2, the V gene TRBV5-6; tentatively, D is TRBD1 (5 bases). This CDR3 spans 16 amino acids. V was trimmed by 3 bases and J by 6 bases, leaving 18 bases between them. CDR1 is SGHDT and CDR2 is YYEEEE in the germline V gene.

This chain joins TRBV12-3 or TRBV12-4 and TRBJ2-1; 9 nucleotides match TRBD2. This CDR3 has 13 amino acids. With V trimmed by 10 bases and J by 5 bases, 6 bases remained unmatched. The CDR3 here is CAIEGTSHNEQFF. The CDR3 region has the DNA TGTGCCATCGAAGGGACTAGCCACAATGAGCAGTTCTTC.

This clonotype was counted ten times or more. The chain links TRBV12-3 or TRBV12-4 to TRBJ1-4, with 8 bases that match TRBD1. V lost 6 bases, J lost 8 bases, and 11 bases stayed unmatched. CDR3 size: 15 residues. The CDR3 nucleotides read TGTGCCAGCAGGGGGACAGGTACCAAACGGGAAAAACTGTTTTTT. This sequence encodes CASRGTGTKREKLFF.

The rearrangement uses TRBV3-1 and TRBJ1-6, with 7 positions matching TRBD1. Trimming removed 0 bases from V and 10 bases from J; junction bases left unmatched: 3. The CDR3 extends over 14 amino acids. CDR1 LGHDT and CDR2 YNNKEL come from the germline V gene (reference sequence). CDR3 nucleotides: TGTGCCAGCAGCCAAGAAGGGGGCTTCTCACCCCTCCACTTT. This sequence encodes CASSQEGGFSPLHF. Variable domain in full (rest from reference TRBV3-1 and TRBJ1-6): DTAVSQTPKYLVTQMGNDKSIKCEQNLGHDTMYWYKQDSKKFLKIMFSYNNKELIINETVPNRFSPKSPDKAHLNLHINSLELGDSAVYFCASSQEGGFSPLHFGNGTRLTVT.

This clonotype was recorded many times. The genes are TRBV5-5 and TRBJ2-3; D might be TRBD1 or TRBD2, each matching 5 bases. CDR3 length: 17 residues. V was shortened by 4 bases and J by 8 bases, with 26 bases between the two germline ends. The germline CDR1 and CDR2 sequences are SGHKS and YYEKEE (reference sequence). The CDR3 DNA reads TGTGCCAGCAGCCCAGGACCTCGGGACCTTGGAAAGGTTACGCAGTATTTT. This codes for CASSPGPRDLGKVTQYF.

This clonotype was detected many times. The rearrangement joins TRBV12-3 or TRBV12-4 to TRBJ1-1; no clear D. There are 18 residues in the CDR3. Trimming took off 4 bases at V and 0 bases at J, with 21 bases between the two ends. For the CDR3, the DNA is TGTGCCAGCAGTTCACTTCACACAACCGCCGCCATGAACACTGAAGCTTTCTTT. Translation: CASSSLHTTAAMNTEAFF.

This clonotype was counted at least ten times. The chain has TRBV4-2 and TRBJ2-7; TRBD2 is a possible D gene (6 bases). The length of the CDR3 is 16 residues. Trimming left V 0 bases short and J 2 bases short, with 14 bases between. CDR1 is LGHNA, CDR2 YNFKEQ, per germline. For the CDR3, the DNA is TGTGCCAGCAGCCAAGAATGGCGGGATGTGACCTACGAGCAGTACTTC. As protein: CASSQEWRDVTYEQYF.

On this clonotype: With a much larger clone just one base away, this may be a read error. The chain couples TRBV5-1 to TRBJ1-1; D is ambiguous. The CDR3 consists of 13 residues. Germline-derived CDR1 and CDR2 are SGHRS and YFSETQ. V shed 4 bases and J shed 1 base, with 8 bases lying between them. CDR3: CASSEQSNTEAFF. The CDR3 DNA reads TGCGCCAGCAGCGAACAGTCGAACACTGAAGCTTTCTTT.

The sample holds many counts of this clonotype. The V and J genes are TRBV10-3 and TRBJ2-7; D may be TRBD1 (6 bases). Germline lookup yields CDR1 ENHRY and CDR2 SYGVKD. The CDR3 has 14 amino acids. The V end lost 5 bases, the J end lost 5 bases, and 16 bases lay between the germline ends. Here the CDR3 DNA reads TGTGCCATCAGTCTACAGGGCTCTAGGGACGAGCAGTACTTC. Its translation: CAISLQGSRDEQYF.

This clonotype was recorded many times. The CDR3 bases are TGCAGTGCCCGCCGGGTGTATAGCAATGAGCAGTTCTTC. Its translation: CSARRVYSNEQFF. The V gene is TRBV20-1, the J gene TRBJ2-1, with D uncertain. The germline V gene has CDR1 DFQATT and CDR2 SNEGSKA (reference sequence). Deletions cut 6 bases from V and 6 bases from J, with 15 bases between. This CDR3 comprises 13 residues.

The chain is built from TRBV7-9 and TRBJ2-2; a weak D match, TRBD2 (5 bases). The CDR3 consists of 15 residues. V shed 3 bases and J shed 4 bases, with 12 bases lying between them. Germline V gives CDR1 SEHNR, CDR2 FQNEAQ (reference sequence). Here the CDR3 DNA reads TGTGCCAGCAGCTTGGTTTCGGGGAGCACCGGGGAGCTGTTTTTT. Residues: CASSLVSGSTGELFF.

As for this clonotype: This sequence may be a read error, since a much larger clone differs from it by one base. The conserved closing phenylalanine or tryptophan is absent in this CDR3, likely reflecting a read error. This chain connects TRBV28 to TRBJ1-1; D is ambiguous. Per germline, CDR1 MDHEN and CDR2 SYDVKM. The V end lost 5 bases, the J end lost 4 bases, and 2 bases lay between the germline ends. The CDR3 loop spans 10 amino acids. The CDR3 loop reads CASSVTEAFL. DNA of the CDR3: TGTGCCAGCAGTGTCACTGAAGCTTTCCTT.

This clonotype was recorded many times. This chain links TRBV5-1 with TRBJ2-1; a weak D match, TRBD2 (6 bases). V was pared by 4 bases and J by 0 bases, with 14 bases between. Germline CDR1 reads SGHRS; CDR2 reads YFSETQ. The CDR3 is 16 residues long. The DNA for the CDR3 is TGCGCCAGCAGCCCGAGGGAGGTTAGCTCCTACAATGAGCAGTTCTTC. It encodes CASSPREVSSYNEQFF.

This clonotype was seen ten or more times. The V call is TRBV10-3, the J call TRBJ2-5; D might be TRBD2 (5 bases). V lost 0 bases, J lost 9 bases, and 8 bases lay in between. The length of the CDR3 is 12 residues. CDR1 and CDR2 (germline): ENHRY, SYGVKD. The DNA for the CDR3 is TGTGCCATCAGTGAGTCCATCGGGGCCCAGTACTTC. Protein: CAISESIGAQYF.

This clonotype was seen repeatedly, ten times or more. V is TRBV4-2 and J is TRBJ2-1, with 8 nucleotides matching TRBD2. The trim removed 4 bases at V and 6 bases at J, leaving 11 bases unmatched. The CDR3 has 16 amino acids. CDR1 is LGHNA, CDR2 YNFKEQ, per germline. CDR3 sequence: CASSPQREMGGNEQFF. The CDR3 DNA follows: TGTGCCAGCAGCCCCCAGCGGGAGATGGGGGGCAATGAGCAGTTCTTC.

This clonotype was observed many times. J is TRBJ2-6 and V is TRBV10-3; D is ambiguous. Trimming cost V 2 bases and J 0 bases, with 8 bases left between them. CDR3 length: 16 amino acids. Germline CDR1 reads ENHRY; CDR2 reads SYGVKD. CDR3 region: CAISEPLDSGANVLTF. DNA of the CDR3: TGTGCCATCAGTGAGCCTCTAGACTCTGGGGCCAACGTCCTGACTTTC.

This clonotype appeared many times. The chain uses TRBV30 and TRBJ2-3; maybe TRBD1 (5 bases). Germline-derived CDR1 and CDR2 are GTSNPN and SVGIG (reference sequence). Between the trimmed V and J ends, which lost 5 bases and 6 bases, there was a span of 9 bases. The CDR3 runs 11 residues. The CDR3, as DNA: TGTGCCTGGTCGAAGGGGGATACGCAGTATTTT. Protein product: CAWSKGDTQYF.

This clonotype was picked up many times. The chain is built from TRBV24-1 and TRBJ2-1; 7 bases agree with TRBD1. Germline V lookup: CDR1 KGHDR, CDR2 SFDVKD. The CDR3 runs 15 residues. The V gene end was trimmed by 4 bases and the J gene end by 7 bases; junction bases not matched to a gene: 9. The CDR3 here is CATSDPSTGMNEQFF. Here the CDR3 DNA reads TGTGCCACCAGTGACCCCTCGACAGGGATGAATGAGCAGTTCTTC.

This clonotype is judged large. The V and J genes are TRBV20-1 and TRBJ1-2, with 9 bases lining up with TRBD1. V shed 3 bases and J 2 bases; nucleotides not matched to a gene: 1. This CDR3 has 13 residues. CDR1 and CDR2 from the germline V gene are DFQATT and SNEGSKA (reference sequence). CDR3 loop: CSARGQGNYGYTF. DNA for the CDR3: TGCAGTGCTAGGGGACAGGGAAACTATGGCTACACCTTC.

This chain joins TRBV30 and TRBJ1-1, with 9 bases aligning to TRBD1. The V and J ends lost 2 bases and 1 base, in that order; junction bases with no gene match: 5. Germline CDR1 is GTSNPN and CDR2 is SVGIG (reference sequence). The CDR3 has 15 amino acids. CDR3 in DNA: TGTGCCTGGAGTACCCAGACAGGGGGGAACACTGAAGCTTTCTTT. Protein sequence: CAWSTQTGGNTEAFF. Combining the CDR3 with reference TRBV30 and TRBJ1-1 gives the whole variable domain SQTIHQWPATLVQPVGSPLSLECTVEGTSNPNLYWYRQAAGRGLQLLFYSVGIGQISSEVPQNLSASRPQDRQFILSSKKLLLSDSGFYLCAWSTQTGGNTEAFFGQGTRLTVV.

Note on this clonotype: A much larger clonotype is one base distant, so this may be a read error. V is TRBV4-3 and J is TRBJ1-2; maybe TRBD1 (6 bases). The CDR3 length is 15 residues. Germline lookup yields CDR1 LGHNA and CDR2 YSLEER. CDR3 coding DNA: TGCGCCAGCACCCAAGCGCCAGGGGTAGACTATGGCTACACCTTC. Translating gives CASTQAPGVDYGYTF.

This clonotype was counted many times. The chain links TRBV21-1 to TRBJ2-3; the D call TRBD1 from the table was never checked on the DNA. TRBV21-1 is an annotated pseudogene. The CDR3 covers 16 residues. The CDR3 nucleotides read TGTGCCAGCAGCCCCTGGACAGGGATCGTTCCAGATACGCAGTATTTT. It is translated as CASSPWTGIVPDTQYF.

As to this clonotype: Given a much more abundant clone one base away, this may be a read error. The rearrangement links TRBV5-1 to TRBJ2-7, with D perhaps assigned TRBD1 or TRBD2 (5 bases each). The DNA matches TRBJ2-1 better at its end, which makes the J call doubtful. CDR1 is SGHRS and CDR2 is YFSETQ in the germline V gene. The CDR3 is made up of 14 amino acids. DNA of the CDR3: TGCGCCAGCAGCTTGTTCGGGCCGGGACGTGAGCAGTTCTTC. It codes for CASSLFGPGREQFF.

This clonotype appeared many times. The chain carries TRBV25-1 and TRBJ2-7, with D perhaps TRBD1 or TRBD2 (6 bases each). This CDR3 is built from 15 residues. Trimming took off 1 base at V and 3 bases at J, with 13 bases between the two ends. Looked up from germline, CDR1 is MGHDK and CDR2 is SYGVNS. CDR3 in amino acids: CASSESSGGYYEQYF. The CDR3 DNA reads as TGTGCCAGCAGTGAATCATCCGGGGGCTACTACGAGCAGTACTTC.

Many counts were recorded for this clonotype. The chain employs TRBV12-3 or TRBV12-4 and TRBJ2-2; D unclear. The CDR3 has 15 amino acids. V was shortened by 5 bases and J by 1 base, with 11 bases between the two germline ends. CDR3 bases: TGTGCCAGCAGTCCCTGGGTGGGGAACACCGGGGAGCTGTTTTTT. This codes for CASSPWVGNTGELFF.

This clonotype was seen many times. This chain joins TRBV10-3 and TRBJ1-2; TRBD1 agrees at 7 bases. The germline V gene has CDR1 ENHRY and CDR2 SYGVKD. The trim removed 4 bases at V and 6 bases at J, leaving 5 bases unmatched. CDR3 length: 13 residues. CDR3 sequence (DNA): TGTGCCATCAGTGGACAGGGAAGAGATGGCTACACCTTC. Residues: CAISGQGRDGYTF.

The V and J genes are TRBV18 and TRBJ2-7; tentatively, D is TRBD1 or TRBD2 (5 bases each). Germline CDR1 is KGHSH and CDR2 is LQKENI. The CDR3 sequence is 13 residues long. Trimming cost V 9 bases and J 5 bases, with 17 bases left between them. This CDR3 reads CASSYSGRDEQYF. CDR3 bases: TGTGCCAGTTCCTACTCGGGGCGGGACGAGCAGTACTTC.